Described below is a single TCR beta chain sequence and its context. Its antigen is unidentified. CDR1 is MNHEY and CDR2 is SMNVEV in the germline V gene (reference sequence). The CDR3 extends over 15 amino acids. The ends were cut back, 2 bases at V and 3 bases at J, with 13 bases in the middle. This sample was taken from a study of shared clonotypes between healthy human individuals. Study-wide background: The donors, two women and a few men, were aged 18 to 49. Plates per donor: three CD4 naive, three CD4 memory, two CD8 naive, one CD8 memory. Findings of the study overall: Non-shared clonotypes were found to have lower generation probabilities than the clonotypes that were shared by all four of the sorted-subset donors.

Some clones are missing from TCRdb's copy, which holds only in-frame ones; the method was immunoSEQ multiplex PCR. The data hold 600,000 or so clones, with roughly 95% observed a single time. Positively selected for CCR7, the CD45RO-negative cells used as naive CD8 cells excluded terminally differentiated effector memory CD45RA+ cells. The rearrangement uses TRBV27 and TRBJ2-5, with a tentative D call TRBD1 (5 bases). Sequenced: naive CD8+ T cells sorted from blood. This TCR derives from a young woman in good health. The CDR3 reads CASSLGHDFEETQYF. CDR3 in DNA: TGTGCCAGCAGTTTAGGACATGACTTTGAAGAGACCCAGTACTTC.